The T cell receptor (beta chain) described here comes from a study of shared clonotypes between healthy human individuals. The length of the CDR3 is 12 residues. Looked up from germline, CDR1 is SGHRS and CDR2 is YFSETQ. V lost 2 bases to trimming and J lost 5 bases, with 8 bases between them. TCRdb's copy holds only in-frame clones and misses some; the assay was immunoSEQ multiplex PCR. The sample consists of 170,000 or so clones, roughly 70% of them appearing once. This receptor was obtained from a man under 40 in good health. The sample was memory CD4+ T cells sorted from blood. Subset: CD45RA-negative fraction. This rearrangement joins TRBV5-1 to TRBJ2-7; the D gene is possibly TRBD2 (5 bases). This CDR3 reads CASSFLGDEQYF. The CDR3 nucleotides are TGCGCCAGCAGCTTCCTCGGGGACGAGCAGTACTTC.